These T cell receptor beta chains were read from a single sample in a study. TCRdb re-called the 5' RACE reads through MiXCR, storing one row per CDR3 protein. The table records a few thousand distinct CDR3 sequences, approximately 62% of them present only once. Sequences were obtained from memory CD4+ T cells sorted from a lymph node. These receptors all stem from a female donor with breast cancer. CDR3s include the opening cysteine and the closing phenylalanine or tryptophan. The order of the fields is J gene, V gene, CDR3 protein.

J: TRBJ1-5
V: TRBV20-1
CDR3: CSASEDRINQPQHF

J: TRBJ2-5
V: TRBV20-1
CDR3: CSARDPVLAGGRETQYF

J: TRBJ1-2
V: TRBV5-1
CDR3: CASSYGQGPSNYGYTF

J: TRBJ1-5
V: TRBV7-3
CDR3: CASSKGSKQPQHF

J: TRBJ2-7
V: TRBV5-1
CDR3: CASSGVGGSRRRAYEQYF

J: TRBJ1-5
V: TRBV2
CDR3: CASSAVTGPNQPQHF

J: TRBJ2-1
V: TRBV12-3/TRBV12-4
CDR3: CASTLRLAGVNEQFF

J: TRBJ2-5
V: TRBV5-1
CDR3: CASNAGEETQYF

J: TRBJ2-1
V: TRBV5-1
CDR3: CASSTSPSHEQFF

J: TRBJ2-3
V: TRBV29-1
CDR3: CSVRDSSTDTQYF

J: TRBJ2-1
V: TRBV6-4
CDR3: CASSDSASGGNEQFF

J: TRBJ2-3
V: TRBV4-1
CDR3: CASSRTSGSGTDTQYF

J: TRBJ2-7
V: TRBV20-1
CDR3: CSPQRIAGASYEQYF

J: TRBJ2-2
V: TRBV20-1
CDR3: CSRGFRSSTAGELFF

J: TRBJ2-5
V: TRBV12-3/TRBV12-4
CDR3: CASSPGLAGGQETQYF

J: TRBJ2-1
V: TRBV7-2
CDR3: CASSFGTSGGPQFF

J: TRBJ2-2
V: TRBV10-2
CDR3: CASSEFMGDTGELFF

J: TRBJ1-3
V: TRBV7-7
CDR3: CASSSDSASPTIYF

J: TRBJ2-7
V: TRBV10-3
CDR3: CASSPGTGQSSYEQYF

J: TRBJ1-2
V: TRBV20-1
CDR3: CSAPRLSGIYGYTF

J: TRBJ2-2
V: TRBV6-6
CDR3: CASSYQRGSAGELLF

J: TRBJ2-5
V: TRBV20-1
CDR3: CSAARTQQETQYF

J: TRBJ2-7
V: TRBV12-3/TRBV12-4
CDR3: CASSLEYAEYEQYF

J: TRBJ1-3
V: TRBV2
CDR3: CTNGPGYGDTIYF

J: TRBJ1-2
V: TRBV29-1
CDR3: CSALDSNYGYTF

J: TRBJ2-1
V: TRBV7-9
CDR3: CASSFGGRAWGEQFF

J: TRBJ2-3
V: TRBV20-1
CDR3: CSAITLAGGRGTDTQYF

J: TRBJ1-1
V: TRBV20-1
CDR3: CSARDHDGAANTEAFF

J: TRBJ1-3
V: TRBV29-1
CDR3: CSVAGSALNTIYF

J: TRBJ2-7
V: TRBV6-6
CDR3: CASSILGDGTGHEQYF

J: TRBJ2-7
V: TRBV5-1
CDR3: CASSFGLATYEQYF

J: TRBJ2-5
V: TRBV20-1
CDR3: CSFNRGVETQYF

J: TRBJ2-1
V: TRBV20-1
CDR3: CSASKGGRAYNEQFF

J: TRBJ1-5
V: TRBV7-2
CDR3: CASSLVGPQPQHF

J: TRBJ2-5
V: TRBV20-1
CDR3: CSARGTSGSSETQYF

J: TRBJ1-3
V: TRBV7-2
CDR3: CASSSSYGNTIYF

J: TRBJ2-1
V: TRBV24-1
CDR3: CATSDSGTGGNNEQFF

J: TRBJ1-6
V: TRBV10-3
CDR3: CAISVSGGYSPLHF

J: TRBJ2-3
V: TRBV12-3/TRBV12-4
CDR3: CASTVAARTDTQYF

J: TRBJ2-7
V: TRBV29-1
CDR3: CSVRRTSGSYGEQYF

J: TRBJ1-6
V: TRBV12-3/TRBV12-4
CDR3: CASSLGGGRSPLHF

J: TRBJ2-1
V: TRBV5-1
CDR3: CASSLGAAAEPKSNEQFF

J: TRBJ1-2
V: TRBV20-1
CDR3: CSANQQGRDGYTF

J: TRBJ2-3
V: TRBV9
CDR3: CASSSDHLRTDTQYF

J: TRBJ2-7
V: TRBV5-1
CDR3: CASSLPGPEQYF

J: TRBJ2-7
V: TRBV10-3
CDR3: CAISEGTGREYEQYF

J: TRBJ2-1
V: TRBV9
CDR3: CASSPLQRGGLNEQFF